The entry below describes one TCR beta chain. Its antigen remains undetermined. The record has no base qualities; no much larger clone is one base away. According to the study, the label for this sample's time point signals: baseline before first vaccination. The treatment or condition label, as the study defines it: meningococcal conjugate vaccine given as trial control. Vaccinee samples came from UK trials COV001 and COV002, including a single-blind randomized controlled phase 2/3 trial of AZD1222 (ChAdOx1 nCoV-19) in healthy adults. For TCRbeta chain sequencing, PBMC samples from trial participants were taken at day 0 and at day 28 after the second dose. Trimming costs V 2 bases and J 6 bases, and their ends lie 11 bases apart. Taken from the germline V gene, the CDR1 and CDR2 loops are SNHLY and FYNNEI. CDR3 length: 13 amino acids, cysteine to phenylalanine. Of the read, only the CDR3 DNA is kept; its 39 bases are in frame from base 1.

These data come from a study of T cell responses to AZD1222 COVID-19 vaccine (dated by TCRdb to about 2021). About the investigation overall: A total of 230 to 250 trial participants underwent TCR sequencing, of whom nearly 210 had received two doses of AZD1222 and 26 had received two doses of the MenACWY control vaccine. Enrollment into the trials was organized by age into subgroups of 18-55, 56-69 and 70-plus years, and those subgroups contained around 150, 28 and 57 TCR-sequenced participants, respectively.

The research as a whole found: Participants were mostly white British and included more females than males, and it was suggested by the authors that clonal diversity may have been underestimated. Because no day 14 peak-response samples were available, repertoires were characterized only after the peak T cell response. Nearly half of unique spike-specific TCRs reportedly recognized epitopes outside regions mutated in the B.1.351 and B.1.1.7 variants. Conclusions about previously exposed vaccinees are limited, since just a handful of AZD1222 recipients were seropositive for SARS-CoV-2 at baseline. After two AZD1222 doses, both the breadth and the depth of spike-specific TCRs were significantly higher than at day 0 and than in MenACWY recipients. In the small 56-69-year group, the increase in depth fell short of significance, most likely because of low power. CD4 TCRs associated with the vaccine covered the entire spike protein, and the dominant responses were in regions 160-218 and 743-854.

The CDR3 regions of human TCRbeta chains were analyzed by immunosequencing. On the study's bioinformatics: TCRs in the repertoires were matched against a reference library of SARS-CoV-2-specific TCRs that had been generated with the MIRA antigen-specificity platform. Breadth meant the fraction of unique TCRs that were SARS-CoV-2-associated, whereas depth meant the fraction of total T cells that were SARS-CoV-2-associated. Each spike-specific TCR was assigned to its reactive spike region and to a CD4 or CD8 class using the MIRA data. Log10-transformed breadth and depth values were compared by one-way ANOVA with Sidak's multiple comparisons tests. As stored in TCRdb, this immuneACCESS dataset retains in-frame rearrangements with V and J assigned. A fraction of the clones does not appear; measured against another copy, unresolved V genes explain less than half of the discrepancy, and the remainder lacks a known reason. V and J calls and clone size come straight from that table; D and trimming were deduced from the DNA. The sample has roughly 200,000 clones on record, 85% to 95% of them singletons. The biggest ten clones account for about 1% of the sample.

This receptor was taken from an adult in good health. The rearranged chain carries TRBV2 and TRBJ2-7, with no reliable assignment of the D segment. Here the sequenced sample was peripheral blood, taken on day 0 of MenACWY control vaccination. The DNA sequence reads TGTGCCAGCAGTGAAATGTCCGTTTCCGAGCAGTACTTC. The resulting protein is CASSEMSVSEQYF.